This T cell receptor beta chain comes out of a study of OX40 agonist ivuxolimab in advanced cancers. Whole-study results and caveats: Antigen specificity was not determined for the expanded peripheral T cells.

Notes on this clone: Its antigen is unidentified.

Data came from immunoSEQ multiplex PCR; TCRdb stores just in-frame clones and leaves some out. This sample has approximately 62,000 clones, with around 90% found just once. The sample was CD4+ or CD8+ T cells sorted from blood, taken in a trial of the OX40 agonist ivuxolimab. The TCR sequence derives from an adult with an advanced solid tumor such as melanoma, head and neck, liver or kidney cancer.

CDR3: CASSEKAWEVPYEQYF. CDR3 nucleotides: TGTGCCAGCAGTGAGAAGGCCTGGGAGGTACCCTACGAGCAGTACTTC. The rearrangement uses TRBV6-1 and TRBJ2-7; D perhaps matches TRBD2 (6 bases). Germline assignment: CDR1 MNHNS and CDR2 SASEGT. The CDR3 has 16 residues. Trimming shortened V by 3 bases and J by 2 bases, and 17 bases separated the two germline ends.